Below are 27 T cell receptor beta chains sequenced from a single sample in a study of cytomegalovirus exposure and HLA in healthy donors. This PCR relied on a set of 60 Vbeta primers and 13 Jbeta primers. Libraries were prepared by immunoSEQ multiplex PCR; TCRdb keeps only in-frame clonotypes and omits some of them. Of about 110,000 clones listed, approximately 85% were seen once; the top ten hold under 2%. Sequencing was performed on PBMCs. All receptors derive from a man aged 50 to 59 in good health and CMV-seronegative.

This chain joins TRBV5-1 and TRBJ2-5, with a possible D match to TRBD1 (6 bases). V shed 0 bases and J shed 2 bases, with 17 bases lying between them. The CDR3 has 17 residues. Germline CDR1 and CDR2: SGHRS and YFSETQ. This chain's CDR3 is CASSLGSRTVSQETQYF. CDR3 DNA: TGCGCCAGCAGCTTGGGGTCCAGGACAGTATCACAAGAGACCCAGTACTTC. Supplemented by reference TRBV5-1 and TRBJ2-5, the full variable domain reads KAGVTQTPRYLIKTRGQQVTLSCSPISGHRSVSWYQQTPGQGLQFLFEYFSETQRNKGNFPGRFSGRQFSNSRSEMNVSTLELGDSALYLCASSLGSRTVSQETQYFGPGTRLLVL.

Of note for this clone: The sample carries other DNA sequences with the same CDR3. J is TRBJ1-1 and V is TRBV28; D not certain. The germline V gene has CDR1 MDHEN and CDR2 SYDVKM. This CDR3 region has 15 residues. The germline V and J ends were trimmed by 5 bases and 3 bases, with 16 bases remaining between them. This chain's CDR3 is CASSQDVRGDTEAFF. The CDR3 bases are TGTGCCAGCAGTCAAGACGTCCGGGGTGACACTGAAGCTTTCTTT.

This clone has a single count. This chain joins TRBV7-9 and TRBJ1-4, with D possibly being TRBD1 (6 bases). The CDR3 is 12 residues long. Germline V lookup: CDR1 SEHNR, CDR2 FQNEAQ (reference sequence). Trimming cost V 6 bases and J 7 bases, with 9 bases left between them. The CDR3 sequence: CASRQGGEKLFF. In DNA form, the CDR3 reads TGTGCCAGCAGACAGGGCGGTGAAAAACTGTTTTTT.

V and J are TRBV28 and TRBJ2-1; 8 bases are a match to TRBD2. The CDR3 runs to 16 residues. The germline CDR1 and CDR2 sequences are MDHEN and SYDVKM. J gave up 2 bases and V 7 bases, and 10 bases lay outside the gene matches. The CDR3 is CASNPEGGGPYNEQFF. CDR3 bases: TGTGCCAGCAACCCCGAGGGCGGGGGGCCCTACAATGAGCAGTTCTTC.

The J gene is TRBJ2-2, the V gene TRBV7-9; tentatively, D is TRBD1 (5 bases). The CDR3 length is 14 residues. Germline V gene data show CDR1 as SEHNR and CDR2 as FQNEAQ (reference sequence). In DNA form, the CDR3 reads TGTTCCTTCGAGCCAGGGCGGTACACCGGGGAGCTGTTTTTT. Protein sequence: CSFEPGRYTGELFF.

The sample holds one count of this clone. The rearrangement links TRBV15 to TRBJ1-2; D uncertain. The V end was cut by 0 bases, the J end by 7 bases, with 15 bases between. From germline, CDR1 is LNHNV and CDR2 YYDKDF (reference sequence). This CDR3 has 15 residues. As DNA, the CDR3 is TGTGCCACCAGCAGAGATTATCTCCGAGGGTTTGGCTACACCTTC. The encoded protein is CATSRDYLRGFGYTF.

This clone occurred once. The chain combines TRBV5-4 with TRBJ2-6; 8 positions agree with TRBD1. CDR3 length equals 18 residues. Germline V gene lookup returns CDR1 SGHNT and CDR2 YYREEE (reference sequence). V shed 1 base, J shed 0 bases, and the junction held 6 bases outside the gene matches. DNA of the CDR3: TGTGCCAGCAGCTTGTGGTCAGGGGGCCCCTCTGGGGCCAACGTCCTGACTTTC. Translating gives CASSLWSGGPSGANVLTF.

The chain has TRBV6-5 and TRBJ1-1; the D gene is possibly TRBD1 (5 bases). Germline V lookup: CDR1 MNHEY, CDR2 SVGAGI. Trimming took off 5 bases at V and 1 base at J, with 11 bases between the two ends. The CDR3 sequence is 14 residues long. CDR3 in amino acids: CASSGPTGNTEAFF. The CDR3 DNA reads TGTGCCAGCAGTGGACCTACAGGGAACACTGAAGCTTTCTTT.

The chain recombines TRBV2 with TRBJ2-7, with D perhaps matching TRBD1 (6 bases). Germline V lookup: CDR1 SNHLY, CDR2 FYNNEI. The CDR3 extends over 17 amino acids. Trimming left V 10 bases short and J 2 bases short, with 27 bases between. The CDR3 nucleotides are TGTGCCACCCCCAGACAGGTGGGTAACCAAACCACCTACGAGCAGTACTTC. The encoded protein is CATPRQVGNQTTYEQYF.

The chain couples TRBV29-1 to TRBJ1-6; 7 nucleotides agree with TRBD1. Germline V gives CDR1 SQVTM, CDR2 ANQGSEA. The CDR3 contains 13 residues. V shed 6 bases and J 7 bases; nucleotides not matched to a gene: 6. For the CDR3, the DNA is TGCAGCGTCCGACAGGGCCTAAATTCACCCCTCCACTTT. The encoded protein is CSVRQGLNSPLHF.

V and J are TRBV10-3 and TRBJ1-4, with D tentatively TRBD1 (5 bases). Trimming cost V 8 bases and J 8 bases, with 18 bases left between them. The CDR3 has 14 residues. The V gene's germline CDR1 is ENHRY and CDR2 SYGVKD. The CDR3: CAISPGTEGEKLFF. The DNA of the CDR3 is TGTGCCATCTCCCCGGGCACGGAGGGGGAAAAACTGTTTTTT.

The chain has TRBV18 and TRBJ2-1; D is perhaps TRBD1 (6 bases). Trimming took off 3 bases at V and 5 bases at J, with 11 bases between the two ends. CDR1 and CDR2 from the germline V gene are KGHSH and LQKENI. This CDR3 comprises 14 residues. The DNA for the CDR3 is TGTGCCAGCTCACCCCAGGGGCGCCACAATGAGCAGTTCTTC. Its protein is CASSPQGRHNEQFF. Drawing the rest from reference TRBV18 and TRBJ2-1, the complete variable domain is NAGVMQNPRHLVRRRGQEARLRCSPMKGHSHVYWYRQLPEEGLKFMVYLQKENIIDESGMPKERFSAEFPKEGPSILRIQQVVRGDSAAYFCASSPQGRHNEQFFGPGTRLTVL.

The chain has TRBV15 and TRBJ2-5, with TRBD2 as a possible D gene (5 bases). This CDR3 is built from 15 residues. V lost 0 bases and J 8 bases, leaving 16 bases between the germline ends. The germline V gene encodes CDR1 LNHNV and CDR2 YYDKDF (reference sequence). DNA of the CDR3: TGTGCCACCAGCAGAGACGGCAGAGCAGCGGAAACCCAGTACTTC. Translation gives CATSRDGRAAETQYF.

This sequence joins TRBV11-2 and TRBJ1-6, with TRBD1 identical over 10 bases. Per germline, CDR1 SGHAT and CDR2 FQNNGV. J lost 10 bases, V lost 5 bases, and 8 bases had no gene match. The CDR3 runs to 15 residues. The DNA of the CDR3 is TGTGCCAGCAGCACAAGACAGGGGGCTCTGTCACCCCTCCACTTT. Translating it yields CASSTRQGALSPLHF.

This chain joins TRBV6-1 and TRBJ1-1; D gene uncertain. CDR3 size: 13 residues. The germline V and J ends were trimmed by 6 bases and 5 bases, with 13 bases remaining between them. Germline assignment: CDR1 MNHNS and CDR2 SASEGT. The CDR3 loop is CASRQNGETEAFF. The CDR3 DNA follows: TGTGCCAGCAGGCAAAATGGAGAAACTGAAGCTTTCTTT.

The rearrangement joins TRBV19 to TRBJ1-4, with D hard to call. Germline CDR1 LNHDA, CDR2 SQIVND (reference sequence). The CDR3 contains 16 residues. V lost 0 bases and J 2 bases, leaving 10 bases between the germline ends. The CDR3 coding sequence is TGTGCCAGTAGTATAGAGGGAGCGGCGACTAATGAAAAACTGTTTTTT. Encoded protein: CASSIEGAATNEKLFF. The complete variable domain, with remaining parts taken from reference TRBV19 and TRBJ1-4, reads DGGITQSPKYLFRKEGQNVTLSCEQNLNHDAMYWYRQDPGQGLRLIYYSQIVNDFQKGDIAEGYSVSREKKESFPLTVTSAQKNPTAFYLCASSIEGAATNEKLFFGSGTQLSVL.

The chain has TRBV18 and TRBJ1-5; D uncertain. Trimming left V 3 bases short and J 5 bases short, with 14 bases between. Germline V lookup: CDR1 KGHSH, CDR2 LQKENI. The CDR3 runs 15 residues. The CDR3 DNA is TGTGCCAGCTCACCTATCCATCAGGTCGATCAGCCCCAGCATTTT. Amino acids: CASSPIHQVDQPQHF.

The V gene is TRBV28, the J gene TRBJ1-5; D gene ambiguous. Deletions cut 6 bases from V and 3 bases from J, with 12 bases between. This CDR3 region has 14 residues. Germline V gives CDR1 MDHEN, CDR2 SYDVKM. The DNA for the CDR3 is TGTGCCAGCAGGTTACAGATGTACAATCAGCCCCAGCATTTT. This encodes CASRLQMYNQPQHF.

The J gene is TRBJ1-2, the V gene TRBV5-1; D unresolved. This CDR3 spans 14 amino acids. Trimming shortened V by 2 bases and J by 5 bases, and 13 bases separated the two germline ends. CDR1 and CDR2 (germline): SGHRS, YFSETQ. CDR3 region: CASSLSRFDYGYTF. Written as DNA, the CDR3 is TGCGCCAGCAGCTTAAGCAGGTTCGATTATGGCTACACCTTC.

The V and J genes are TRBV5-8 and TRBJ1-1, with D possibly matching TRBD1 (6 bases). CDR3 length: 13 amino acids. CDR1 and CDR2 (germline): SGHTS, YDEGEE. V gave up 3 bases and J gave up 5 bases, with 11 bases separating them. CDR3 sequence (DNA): TGTGCCAGCAGCTCCCATAGGGGGACTGAAGCTTTCTTT. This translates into CASSSHRGTEAFF. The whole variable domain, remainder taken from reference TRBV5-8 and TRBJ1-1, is EAGVTQSPTHLIKTRGQQATLRCSPISGHTSVYWYQQALGLGLQFLLWYDEGEERNRGNFPPRFSGRQFPNYSSELNVNALELEDSALYLCASSSHRGTEAFFGQGTRLTVV.

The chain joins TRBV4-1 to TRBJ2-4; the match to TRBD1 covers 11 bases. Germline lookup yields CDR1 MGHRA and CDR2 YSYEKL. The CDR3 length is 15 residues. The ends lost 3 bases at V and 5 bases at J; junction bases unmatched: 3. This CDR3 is CASSQDRGLQNIQYF. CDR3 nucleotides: TGCGCCAGCAGCCAGGACAGGGGGCTCCAAAACATTCAGTACTTC.

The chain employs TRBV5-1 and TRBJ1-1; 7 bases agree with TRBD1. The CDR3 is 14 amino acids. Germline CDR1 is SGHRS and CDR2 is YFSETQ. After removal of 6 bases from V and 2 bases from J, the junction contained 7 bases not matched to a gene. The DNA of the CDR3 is TGCGCCAGCACTATAGGGGGCCGCAACACTGAAGCTTTCTTT. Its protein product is CASTIGGRNTEAFF.

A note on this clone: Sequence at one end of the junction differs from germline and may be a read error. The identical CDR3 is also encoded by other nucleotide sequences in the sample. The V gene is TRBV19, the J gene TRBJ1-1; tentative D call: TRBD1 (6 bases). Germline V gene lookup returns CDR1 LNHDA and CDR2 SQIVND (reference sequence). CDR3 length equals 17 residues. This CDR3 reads CASLPRPPRGLNTEAFF. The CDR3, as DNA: TGTGCCAGTCTCCCGCGGCCTCCCAGGGGATTGAACACTGAAGCCTTCTTT. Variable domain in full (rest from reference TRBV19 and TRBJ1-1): DGGITQSPKYLFRKEGQNVTLSCEQNLNHDAMYWYRQDPGQGLRLIYYSQIVNDFQKGDIAEGYSVSREKKESFPLTVTSAQKNPTAFYLCASLPRPPRGLNTEAFFGQGTRLTVV.

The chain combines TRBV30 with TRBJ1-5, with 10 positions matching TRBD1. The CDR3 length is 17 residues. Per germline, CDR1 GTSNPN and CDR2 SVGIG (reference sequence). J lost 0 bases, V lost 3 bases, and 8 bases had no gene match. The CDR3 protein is CAWSRDRGSLSNQPQHF. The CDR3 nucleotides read TGTGCCTGGAGCCGGGACAGGGGTTCCCTTAGCAATCAGCCCCAGCATTTT.

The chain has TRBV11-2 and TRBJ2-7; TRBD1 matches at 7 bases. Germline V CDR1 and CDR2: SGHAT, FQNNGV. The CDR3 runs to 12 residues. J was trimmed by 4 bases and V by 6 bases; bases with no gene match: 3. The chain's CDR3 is CASSNRGYEQYV. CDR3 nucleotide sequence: TGTGCCAGCAGTAACAGGGGTTACGAGCAGTACGTC.

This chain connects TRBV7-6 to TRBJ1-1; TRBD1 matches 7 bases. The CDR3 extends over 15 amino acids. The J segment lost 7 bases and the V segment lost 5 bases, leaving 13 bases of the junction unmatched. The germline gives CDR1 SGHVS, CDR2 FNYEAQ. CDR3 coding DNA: TGTGCCAGCAGCCCGAGGACAGGCCCCGGGCTTGAAGCTTTCTTT. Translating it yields CASSPRTGPGLEAFF.

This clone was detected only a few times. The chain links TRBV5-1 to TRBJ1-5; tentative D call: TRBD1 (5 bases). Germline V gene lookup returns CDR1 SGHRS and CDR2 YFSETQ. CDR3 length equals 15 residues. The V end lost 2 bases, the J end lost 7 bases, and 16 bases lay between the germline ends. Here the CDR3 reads CASSLRPLGGQPQHF. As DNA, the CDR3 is TGCGCCAGCAGCTTACGGCCCCTCGGGGGGCAGCCCCAGCATTTT.